A single sample gave rise to the 4 T cell receptor beta chains below, sequenced in a study of blood T cell repertoires in COVID-19. TCRdb's copy holds only in-frame clones and misses some; the assay was immunoSEQ multiplex PCR. The sample shows about 330,000 clones, roughly 83% of them seen only once. The specimen sequenced was peripheral blood. These receptors were obtained from a woman in her 50s with acute or convalescent COVID-19.

The chain links TRBV7-3 to TRBJ2-1; 7 nucleotides align to TRBD2. The CDR3 spans 18 residues. J was trimmed by 5 bases and V by 1 base; bases with no gene match: 14. Germline V lookup: CDR1 SGHTA, CDR2 FQGTGA. The DNA for the CDR3 is TGTGCCAGCAGCTTAATACTAGCGTCAGTCAGTAATGACAATGAGCAGTTCTTC. Its protein is CASSLILASVSNDNEQFF.

The V gene is TRBV24-1, the J gene TRBJ2-3; 10 bases agree with TRBD1. Germline lookup yields CDR1 KGHDR and CDR2 SFDVKD. The CDR3 covers 15 residues. J gave up 1 base and V 5 bases, and 2 bases lay outside the gene matches. CDR3 residues: CATSVGTGGTDTQYF. The CDR3 bases are TGTGCCACCAGTGTCGGGACAGGGGGCACAGATACGCAGTATTTT.

The V gene is TRBV5-8, the J gene TRBJ2-5, with 8 positions matching TRBD1. The V segment lost 4 bases and the J segment 4 bases; nucleotides outside the gene matches: 9. The CDR3 loop spans 15 amino acids. The germline V gene encodes CDR1 SGHTS and CDR2 YDEGEE. The CDR3, as DNA: TGTGCCAGCAGCCCCGGAGGGACAGGTGGAGAGACCCAGTACTTC. Translating it yields CASSPGGTGGETQYF.

The rearrangement uses TRBV5-1 and TRBJ1-1; 10 bases align to TRBD1. Germline CDR1 is SGHRS and CDR2 is YFSETQ. The CDR3 spans 13 residues. The trim removed 0 bases at V and 12 bases at J, leaving 5 bases unmatched. Here the CDR3 reads CASSLGTGGLTFF. CDR3 in DNA: TGCGCCAGCAGCTTGGGGACAGGGGGGTTGACTTTCTTT.